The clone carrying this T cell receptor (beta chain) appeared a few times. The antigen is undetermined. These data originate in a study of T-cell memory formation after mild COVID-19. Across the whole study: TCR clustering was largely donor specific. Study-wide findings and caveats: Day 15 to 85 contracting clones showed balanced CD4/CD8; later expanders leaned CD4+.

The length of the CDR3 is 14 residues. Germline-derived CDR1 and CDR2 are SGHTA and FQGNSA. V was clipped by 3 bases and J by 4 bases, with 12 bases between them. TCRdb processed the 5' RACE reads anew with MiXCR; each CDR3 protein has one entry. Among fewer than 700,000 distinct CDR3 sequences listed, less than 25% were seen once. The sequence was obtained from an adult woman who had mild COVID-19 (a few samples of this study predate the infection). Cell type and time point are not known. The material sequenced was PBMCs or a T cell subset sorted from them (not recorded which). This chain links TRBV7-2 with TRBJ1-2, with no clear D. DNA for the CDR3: TGTGCCAGCAGCTTCGAAGACCTGGGCTATGGCTACACCTTC. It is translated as CASSFEDLGYGYTF.